This TCR beta chain is from a study of blood T cell repertoires in COVID-19 (dated by TCRdb to 2020 to 2022). For the study in its entirety: Samples from collaborators originated in the United States, Italy and Spain and spanned both the acute and convalescent phases of COVID-19. The sample metadata nearly always contained a de-identified subject ID, COVID-19 status, age in years and sex. The prospective study material was composed of cDNA or gDNA derived from T cells, B-cell-depleted T cells, or PBMCs. The dataset comprised deeply sampled blood TCRbeta repertoires from subjects exposed to, actively infected with, or recovered from COVID-19. Samples came from the ongoing ImmuneRACE study (first 160 participants) plus 1,254 subjects from 6 global collaborators. Where HLA class I and class II types were available, the types were taken from metadata supplied by the sample provider, not from assay-based typing. A freely available public database, intended as a resource for researchers studying the immune response to SARS-CoV-2, is where the repertoires were released. Overall study outcomes, separate from this receptor: How much clinical and demographic metadata was included differed by source and by participant, and the metadata was provided uncurated.

With respect to this clone: Its antigen has not been determined. No base-level quality is on record; no much larger clone is a single base apart.

The collaborating institutions used their own protocols to collect whole blood in K2EDTA tubes. For TCRbeta analysis, collaborator samples were shipped as frozen whole blood, as isolated PBMCs, or as DNA extracted from either sample type. TCRbeta CDR3 regions were amplified from genomic DNA using the immunoSEQ Assay, a bias-controlled multiplex PCR. The original pipeline was this. Within the assay, amplification of reference gene primers was used to estimate how many nucleated cells each sample contained. To quantify the absolute abundance of each unique TCRbeta CDR3 rearrangement, sequence reads were collapsed and filtered. For each sample, productive Simpson clonality was calculated as the square root of Simpson's diversity index across productive rearrangements. TCRdb took this table from immuneACCESS and kept in-frame rearrangements with V and J called. Such tables lack part of the clones; where checked against another copy, unresolved V genes explain under half of the gap, and the rest is unexplained. V, J and clone size derive from that table, while D and trimming were established from the DNA sequence. The sample data list fewer than 35,000 clones, and roughly nine tenths of these were observed just once. The top ten hold approximately 9.6% of the sample.

V has 3 bases trimmed and J has 5 bases trimmed; junction bases matching no gene number 11. CDR1 and CDR2 are drawn from the germline V gene: SGHTS, YDEGEE. From the cysteine up to the phenylalanine, the CDR3 has a length of 15 residues. Only the CDR3 region is kept as DNA, spanning 45 bases read in frame from base 1. This sequence uses TRBV5-8 and TRBJ2-7, with 7 central nucleotides matching TRBD2. The sample consisted of peripheral blood. The receptor was derived from a human donor with active COVID-19. The donor label of this sample is uncertain. CDR3 protein: CASSWDGGEANEQYF. DNA sequence: TGTGCCAGCAGCTGGGATGGGGGGGAGGCGAACGAGCAGTACTTC.